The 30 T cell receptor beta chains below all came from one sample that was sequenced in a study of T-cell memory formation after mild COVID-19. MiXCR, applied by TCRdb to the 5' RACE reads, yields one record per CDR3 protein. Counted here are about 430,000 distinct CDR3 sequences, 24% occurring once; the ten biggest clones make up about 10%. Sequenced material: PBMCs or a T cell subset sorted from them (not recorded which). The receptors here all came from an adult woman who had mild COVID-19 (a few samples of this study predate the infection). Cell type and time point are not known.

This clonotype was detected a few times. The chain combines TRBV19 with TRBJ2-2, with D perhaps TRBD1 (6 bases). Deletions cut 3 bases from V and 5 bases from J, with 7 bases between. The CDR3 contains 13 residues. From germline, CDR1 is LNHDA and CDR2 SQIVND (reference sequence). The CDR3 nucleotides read TGTGCCAGTAGTATTAGGGGGACCGGGGAGCTGTTTTTT. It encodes CASSIRGTGELFF.

The CDR3 nucleotides are TGCGCCAGCAGCCAAGACCTAGCGGGAGCGGTAGATACGCAGTATTTT. Residues: CASSQDLAGAVDTQYF. The chain links TRBV4-3 to TRBJ2-3, with TRBD2 matching over 10 bases. The CDR3 consists of 16 residues. Germline V gene data show CDR1 as LGHNA and CDR2 as YSLEER. V lost 0 bases and J lost 5; bases outside the gene matches: 5.

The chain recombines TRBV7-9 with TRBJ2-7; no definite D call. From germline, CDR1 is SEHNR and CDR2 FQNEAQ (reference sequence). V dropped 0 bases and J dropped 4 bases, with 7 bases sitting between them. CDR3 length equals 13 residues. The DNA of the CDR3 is TGTGCCAGCAGCTTAGCAGCCGCGTACGAGCAGTACTTC. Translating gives CASSLAAAYEQYF.

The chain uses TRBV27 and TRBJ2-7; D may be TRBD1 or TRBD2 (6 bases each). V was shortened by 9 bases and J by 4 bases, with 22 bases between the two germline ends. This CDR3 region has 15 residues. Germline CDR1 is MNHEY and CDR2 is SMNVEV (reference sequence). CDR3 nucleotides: TGTGCCAGTGCCGACCTCGGGAGAACAGGGTACGAGCAGTACTTC. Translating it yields CASADLGRTGYEQYF.

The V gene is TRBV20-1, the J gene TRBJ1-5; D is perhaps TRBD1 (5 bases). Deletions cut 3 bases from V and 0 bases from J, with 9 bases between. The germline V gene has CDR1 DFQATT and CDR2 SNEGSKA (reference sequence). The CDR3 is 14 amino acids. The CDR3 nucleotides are TGCAGTGCTAGCAGGGCGGATAGCAATCAGCCCCAGCATTTT. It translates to CSASRADSNQPQHF.

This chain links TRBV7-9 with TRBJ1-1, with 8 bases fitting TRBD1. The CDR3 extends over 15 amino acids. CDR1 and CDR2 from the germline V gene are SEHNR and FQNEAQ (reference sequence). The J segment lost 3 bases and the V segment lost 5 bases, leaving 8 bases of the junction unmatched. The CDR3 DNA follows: TGTGCCAGCAGCCACAGGACAGGGATTGACACTGAAGCTTTCTTT. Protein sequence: CASSHRTGIDTEAFF.

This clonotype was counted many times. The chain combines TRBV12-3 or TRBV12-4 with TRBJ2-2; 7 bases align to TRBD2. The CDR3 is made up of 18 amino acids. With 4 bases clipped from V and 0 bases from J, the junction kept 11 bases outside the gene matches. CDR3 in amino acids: CASSSTLGAGANTGELFF. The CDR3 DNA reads TGTGCCAGCAGTTCCACACTGGGCGCGGGAGCGAACACCGGGGAGCTGTTTTTT.

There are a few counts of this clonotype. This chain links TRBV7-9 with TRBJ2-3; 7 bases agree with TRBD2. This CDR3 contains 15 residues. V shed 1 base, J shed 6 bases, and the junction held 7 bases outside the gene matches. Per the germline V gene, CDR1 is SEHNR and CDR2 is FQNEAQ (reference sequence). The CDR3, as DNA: TGTGCCAGCAGCTTAGGAGCGGGACCTCCCGATACGCAGTATTTT. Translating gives CASSLGAGPPDTQYF.

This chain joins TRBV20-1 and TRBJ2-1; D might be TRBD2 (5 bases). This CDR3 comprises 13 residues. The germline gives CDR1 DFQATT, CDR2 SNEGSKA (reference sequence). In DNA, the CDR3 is TGCACTGCAGGACGGGGTCCCTACAATGAGCAGTTCTTC. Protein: CTAGRGPYNEQFF.

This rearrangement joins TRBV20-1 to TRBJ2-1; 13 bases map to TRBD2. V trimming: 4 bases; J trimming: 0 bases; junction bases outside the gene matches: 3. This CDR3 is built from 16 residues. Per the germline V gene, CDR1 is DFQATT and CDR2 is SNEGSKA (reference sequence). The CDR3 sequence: CSATTSGRLSYNEQFF. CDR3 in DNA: TGCAGTGCTACGACTAGCGGGAGGCTCTCCTACAATGAGCAGTTCTTC.

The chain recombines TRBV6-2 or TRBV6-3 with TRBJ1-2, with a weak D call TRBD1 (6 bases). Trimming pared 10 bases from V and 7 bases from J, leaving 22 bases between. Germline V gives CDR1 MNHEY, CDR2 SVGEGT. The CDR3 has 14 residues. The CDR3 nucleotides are TGTGCCACCGTTCCGGGACACGGCTTGGCTGGCTACACCTTC. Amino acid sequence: CATVPGHGLAGYTF.

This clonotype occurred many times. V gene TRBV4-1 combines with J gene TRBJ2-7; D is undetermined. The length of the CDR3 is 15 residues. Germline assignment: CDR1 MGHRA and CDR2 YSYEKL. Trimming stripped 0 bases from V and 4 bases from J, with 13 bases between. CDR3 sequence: CASSQDSDGYYEQYF. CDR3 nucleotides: TGCGCCAGCAGCCAAGATTCGGACGGGTATTACGAGCAGTACTTC.

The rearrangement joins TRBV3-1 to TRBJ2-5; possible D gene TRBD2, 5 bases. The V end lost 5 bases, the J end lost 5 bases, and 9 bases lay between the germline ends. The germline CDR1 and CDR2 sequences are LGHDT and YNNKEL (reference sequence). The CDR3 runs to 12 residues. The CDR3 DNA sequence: TGTGCCAGCAGCTGGGAGAGCGAGACCCAGTACTTC. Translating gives CASSWESETQYF.

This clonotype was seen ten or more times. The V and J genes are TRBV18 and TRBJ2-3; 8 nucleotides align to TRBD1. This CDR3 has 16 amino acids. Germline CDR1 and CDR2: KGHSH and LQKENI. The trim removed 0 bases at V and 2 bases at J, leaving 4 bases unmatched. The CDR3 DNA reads TGTGCCAGCTCACCACCGGACAGGGCCCACACAGATACGCAGTATTTT. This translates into CASSPPDRAHTDTQYF. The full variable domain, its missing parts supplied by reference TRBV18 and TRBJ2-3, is NAGVMQNPRHLVRRRGQEARLRCSPMKGHSHVYWYRQLPEEGLKFMVYLQKENIIDESGMPKERFSAEFPKEGPSILRIQQVVRGDSAAYFCASSPPDRAHTDTQYFGPGTRLTVL.

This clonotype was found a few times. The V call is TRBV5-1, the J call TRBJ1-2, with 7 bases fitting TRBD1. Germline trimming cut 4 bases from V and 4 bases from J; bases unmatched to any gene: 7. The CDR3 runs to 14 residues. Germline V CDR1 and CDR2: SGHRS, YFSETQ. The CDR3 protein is CASSLTTGIYGYTF. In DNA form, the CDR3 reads TGCGCCAGCAGCCTCACGACAGGGATCTATGGCTACACCTTC.

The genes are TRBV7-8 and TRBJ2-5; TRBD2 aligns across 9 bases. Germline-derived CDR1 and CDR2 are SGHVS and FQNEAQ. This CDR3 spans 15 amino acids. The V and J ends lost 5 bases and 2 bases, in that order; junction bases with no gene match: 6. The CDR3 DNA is TGTGCCAGCAGCAAGGGGACTAGCTTTCAAGAGACCCAGTACTTC. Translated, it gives CASSKGTSFQETQYF.

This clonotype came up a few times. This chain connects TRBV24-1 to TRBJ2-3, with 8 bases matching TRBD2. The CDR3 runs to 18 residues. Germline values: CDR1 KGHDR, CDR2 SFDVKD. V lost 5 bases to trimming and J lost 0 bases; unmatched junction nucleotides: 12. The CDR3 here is CATSGREVAGSSTDTQYF. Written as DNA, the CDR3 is TGTGCCACCAGTGGCCGGGAAGTAGCGGGATCAAGCACAGATACGCAGTATTTT.

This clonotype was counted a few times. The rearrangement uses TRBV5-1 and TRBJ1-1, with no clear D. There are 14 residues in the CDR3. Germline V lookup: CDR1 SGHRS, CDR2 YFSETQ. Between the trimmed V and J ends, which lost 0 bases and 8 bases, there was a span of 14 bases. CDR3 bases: TGCGCCAGCAGCTTGGCCCGGCCAGGAACAGAAGCTTTCTTT. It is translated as CASSLARPGTEAFF.

The CDR3 loop is CAWSRQGRNLFF. The CDR3 region has the DNA TGTGCCTGGAGTCGACAGGGCCGAAACCTGTTTTTT. The chain joins TRBV30 to TRBJ1-4; TRBD1 matches at 7 bases. The CDR3 runs to 12 residues. Germline V gene sequence: CDR1 GTSNPN, CDR2 SVGIG (reference sequence). The J segment lost 14 bases and the V segment lost 2 bases, leaving 8 bases of the junction unmatched.

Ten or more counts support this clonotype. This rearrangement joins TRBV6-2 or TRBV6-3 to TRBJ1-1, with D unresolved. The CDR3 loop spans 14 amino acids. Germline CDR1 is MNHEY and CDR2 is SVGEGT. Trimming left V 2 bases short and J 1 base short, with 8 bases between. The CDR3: CASSYTHSNTEAFF. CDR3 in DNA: TGTGCCAGCAGTTACACTCACTCGAACACTGAAGCTTTCTTT.

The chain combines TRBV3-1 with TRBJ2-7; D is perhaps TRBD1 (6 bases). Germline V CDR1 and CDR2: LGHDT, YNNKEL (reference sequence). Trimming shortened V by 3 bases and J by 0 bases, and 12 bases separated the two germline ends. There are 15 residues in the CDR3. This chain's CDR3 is CASSHSTGSSYEQYF. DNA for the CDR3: TGTGCCAGCAGCCATTCCACAGGGAGCTCCTACGAGCAGTACTTC.

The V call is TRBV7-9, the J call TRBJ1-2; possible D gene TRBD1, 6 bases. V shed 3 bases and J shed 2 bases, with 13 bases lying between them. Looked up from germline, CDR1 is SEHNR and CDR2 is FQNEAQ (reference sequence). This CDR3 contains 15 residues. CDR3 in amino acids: CASSFGGPPNYGYTF. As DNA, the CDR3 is TGTGCCAGCAGCTTTGGGGGGCCCCCGAACTATGGCTACACCTTC.

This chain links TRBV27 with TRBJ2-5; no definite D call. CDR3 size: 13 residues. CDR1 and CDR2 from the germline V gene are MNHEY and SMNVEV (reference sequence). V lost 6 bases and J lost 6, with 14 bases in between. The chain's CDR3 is CASSRLGVKTQYF. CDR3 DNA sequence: TGTGCCAGCAGCCGACTCGGAGTGAAGACCCAGTACTTC.

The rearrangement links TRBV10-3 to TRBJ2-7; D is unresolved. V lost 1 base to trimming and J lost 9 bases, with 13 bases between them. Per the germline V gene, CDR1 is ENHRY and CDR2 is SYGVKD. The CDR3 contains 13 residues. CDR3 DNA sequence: TGTGCCATCAGTGAGTTGTCTGGCAGATCGCAGTACTTC. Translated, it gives CAISELSGRSQYF.

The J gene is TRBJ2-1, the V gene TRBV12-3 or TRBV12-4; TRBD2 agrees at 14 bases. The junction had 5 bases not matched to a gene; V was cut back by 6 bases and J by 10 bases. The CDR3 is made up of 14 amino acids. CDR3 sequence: CASRGLAGVHEQFF. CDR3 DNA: TGTGCCAGCAGGGGACTAGCGGGGGTTCACGAGCAGTTCTTC.

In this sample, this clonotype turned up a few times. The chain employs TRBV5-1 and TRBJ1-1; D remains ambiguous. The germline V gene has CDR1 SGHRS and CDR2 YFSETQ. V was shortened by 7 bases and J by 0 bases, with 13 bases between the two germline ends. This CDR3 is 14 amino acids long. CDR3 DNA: TGCGCCAGCCGCCCCCGGGAGGTGAACACTGAAGCTTTCTTT. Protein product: CASRPREVNTEAFF.

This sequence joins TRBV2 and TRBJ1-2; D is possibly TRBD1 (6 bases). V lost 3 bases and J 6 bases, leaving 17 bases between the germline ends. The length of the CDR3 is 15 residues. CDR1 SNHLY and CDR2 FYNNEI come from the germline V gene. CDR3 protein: CASSEKQGDRHGYTF. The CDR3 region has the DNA TGTGCCAGCAGTGAGAAACAGGGAGACAGACATGGCTACACCTTC.

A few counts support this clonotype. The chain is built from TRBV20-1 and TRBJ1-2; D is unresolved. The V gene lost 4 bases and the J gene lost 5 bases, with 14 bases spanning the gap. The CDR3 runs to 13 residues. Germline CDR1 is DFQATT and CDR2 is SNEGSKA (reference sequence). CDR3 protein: CSAKPRTSYGYTF. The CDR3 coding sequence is TGCAGTGCTAAGCCCCGGACGTCGTATGGCTACACCTTC.

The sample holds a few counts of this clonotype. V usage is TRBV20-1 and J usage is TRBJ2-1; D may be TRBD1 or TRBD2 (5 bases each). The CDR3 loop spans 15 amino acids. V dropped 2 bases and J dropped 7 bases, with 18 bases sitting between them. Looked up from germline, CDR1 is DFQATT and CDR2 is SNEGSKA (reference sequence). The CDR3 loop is CSARKGSGTENEQFF. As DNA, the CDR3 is TGCAGTGCTAGAAAGGGATCCGGGACGGAGAATGAGCAGTTCTTC.

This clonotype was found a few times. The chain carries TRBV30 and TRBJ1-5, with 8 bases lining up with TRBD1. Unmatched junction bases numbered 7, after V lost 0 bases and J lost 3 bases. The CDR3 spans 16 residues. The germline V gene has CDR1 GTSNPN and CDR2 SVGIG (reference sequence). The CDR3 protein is CAWSVLTGDFNQPQHF. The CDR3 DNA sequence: TGTGCCTGGAGTGTCCTGACAGGGGACTTCAATCAGCCCCAGCATTTT.